A selection of T cell receptor beta chains follows, all from one sample in a study of T cell responses to AZD1222 COVID-19 vaccine. The data were produced by immunoSEQ multiplex PCR, yet TCRdb's version contains in-frame clones alone and is incomplete. The table shows some 110,000 clones, with around nine tenths occurring only once. Sequencing was performed on peripheral blood, taken 28 days after the second dose of the MenACWY control vaccine. Receptors were obtained from an adult who received the MenACWY meningococcal vaccine as a control. The CDR3 runs from the conserved cysteine through the conserved F or W. Fields, in order: D gene, V gene, J gene, CDR3 length, clone size, CDR3 protein, CDR3 DNA. D genes are given only for firm matches. Size is omitted from some rows. Given values are once, few, many or a class for expanded clones.

NA	TRBV6-2/TRBV6-3	TRBJ2-4	21	NA	CASSYPTARGGGSLAKNIQYF	TGTGCCAGCAGTTACCCTACAGCAAGGGGCGGCGGATCCCTAGCCAAAAACATTCAGTACTTC
TRBD1	TRBV19	TRBJ2-7	16	NA	CASSVGPTGNRYEQYF	TGTGCCAGTAGTGTCGGCCCGACAGGGAACCGCTACGAGCAGTACTTC
TRBD2	TRBV3-1/TRBV3-2	TRBJ2-1	15	NA	CASSLTSGGYNEQFF	TGTGCCAGCAGCCTTACTAGCGGGGGTTACAATGAGCAGTTCTTC
TRBD2	TRBV30	TRBJ2-1	15	NA	CAWSWSGGSYNEQFF	TGTGCCTGGAGTTGGAGCGGGGGGTCCTACAATGAGCAGTTCTTC
NA	TRBV7-3	TRBJ1-2	14	NA	CASSSQQGPYGYTF	TGTGCCAGCAGCTCCCAACAGGGACCTTATGGCTACACCTTC
NA	TRBV10-3	TRBJ1-2	13	NA	CAISESQDYGYTF	TGTGCCATCAGTGAGTCCCAGGACTATGGCTACACCTTC
NA	TRBV19	TRBJ1-6	13	NA	CASSIDFDSPLHF	TGTGCCAGTAGTATAGACTTTGATTCACCCCTCCACTTT
NA	TRBV2	TRBJ2-4	16	NA	CASSEWSRAAKNIQYF	TGTGCCAGCAGTGAGTGGTCTAGGGCGGCCAAAAACATTCAGTACTTC
TRBD2	TRBV5-1	TRBJ2-1	15	NA	CASSWQRGGEDEQFF	TGCGCCAGCAGCTGGCAGCGGGGGGGTGAGGATGAGCAGTTCTTC
TRBD1	TRBV18	TRBJ2-1	14	NA	CASSPVTGADEQFF	TGTGCCAGCTCACCAGTGACAGGGGCGGATGAGCAGTTCTTC
NA	TRBV24-1	TRBJ1-2	16	NA	CATSDPHVTGTYGYTF	TGTGCCACCAGTGATCCCCATGTCACAGGGACCTATGGCTACACCTTC
NA	TRBV21-1	TRBJ2-7	12	many	CASSKDTYEQYF	TGTGCCAGCAGCAAAGACACCTACGAGCAGTACTTC
NA	TRBV12-3/TRBV12-4	TRBJ1-3	12	NA	CASSLIRNTIYF	TGTGCCAGCAGTTTGATAAGAAACACCATATATTTT
NA	TRBV10-3	TRBJ2-2	14	once	CAIAGGANTGELFF	TGTGCCATCGCAGGTGGGGCGAACACCGGGGAGCTGTTTTTT
NA	TRBV28	TRBJ1-2	16	NA	CASSLGGRALYRGYTF	TGTGCCAGCAGTTTGGGGGGGAGGGCCCTCTATCGTGGCTACACCTTC
NA	TRBV7-2	TRBJ2-3	12	NA	CASSLIGDTQYF	TGTGCCAGCAGCTTAATAGGGGATACGCAGTATTTT
NA	TRBV5-1	TRBJ1-6	16	NA	CASSLVYSRNNSPLHF	TGCGCCAGCAGCTTGGTTTACAGCCGAAACAATTCACCCCTCCACTTT
TRBD1	TRBV7-8	TRBJ1-1	15	once	CASSSQGQVLTEAFF	TGTGCCAGCAGCTCCCAAGGACAGGTCCTAACTGAAGCTTTCTTT
TRBD1	TRBV30	TRBJ2-3	14	NA	CALDRGQITDTQYF	TGTGCCCTTGACAGGGGTCAAATCACAGATACGCAGTATTTT
NA	TRBV11-3	TRBJ1-2	13	NA	CASGTGVSYGYTF	TGTGCCAGCGGAACAGGAGTAAGCTATGGCTACACCTTC
NA	TRBV7-2	TRBJ1-6	15	NA	CASSLSGLPLSPLHF	TGTGCCAGCAGCTTGTCCGGCTTACCCTTGTCACCCCTCCACTTT
NA	TRBV28	TRBJ2-2	14	NA	CASRNTGNTGELFF	TGTGCCAGCAGGAATACAGGGAACACCGGGGAGCTGTTTTTT
NA	TRBV7-8	TRBJ1-6	16	NA	CASSLSSRGGNSPLHF	TGTGCCAGCAGCTTGTCTTCCAGGGGTGGCAATTCACCCCTCCACTTT
NA	TRBV28	TRBJ2-7	15	NA	CASSRGLRLTYEQYF	TGTGCCAGCAGTCGGGGGTTGAGGCTGACCTACGAGCAGTACTTC
NA	TRBV2	TRBJ2-3	15	NA	CASGGLAGRTDTQYF	TGTGCCAGCGGGGGGCTCGCGGGGCGGACAGATACGCAGTATTTT
NA	TRBV19	TRBJ1-1	12	NA	CASSMRAGEAFF	TGTGCCAGTAGTATGCGGGCAGGGGAAGCTTTCTTT
NA	TRBV4-1	TRBJ1-4	16	NA	CASSHHDGATNEKLFF	TGCGCCAGCAGCCATCATGACGGCGCAACTAATGAAAAACTGTTTTTT
TRBD1	TRBV4-1	TRBJ2-1	14	NA	CASSLTGTGDEQFF	TGCGCCAGCAGCCTCACCGGGACAGGGGATGAGCAGTTCTTC
NA	TRBV7-2	TRBJ1-1	13	NA	CASSLRGGAEAFF	TGTGCCAGCAGCTTACGGGGAGGCGCTGAAGCTTTCTTT
NA	TRBV19	TRBJ1-2	14	NA	CASSPSGVNYGYTF	TGTGCCAGTAGTCCCTCCGGGGTAAACTATGGCTACACCTTC
TRBD1	TRBV19	TRBJ2-7	16	NA	CASSAAGTEFTYEQYF	TGTGCCAGTAGCGCAGCCGGGACAGAGTTCACCTACGAGCAGTACTTC
NA	TRBV18	TRBJ2-1	14	NA	CASSPPGVVNEQFF	TGTGCCAGCTCACCACCGGGGGTGGTGAATGAGCAGTTCTTC
NA	TRBV19	TRBJ1-6	15	NA	CASSIGSAEHSPLHF	TGTGCCAGTAGTATCGGATCGGCAGAACATTCACCCCTCCACTTT
TRBD1	TRBV4-2	TRBJ2-7	16	NA	CASSQDETGGSYEQYF	TGTGCCAGCAGCCAAGACGAGACAGGGGGCAGCTACGAGCAGTACTTC
NA	TRBV10-1	TRBJ1-1	13	few	CASSQGSGTEAFF	TGCGCCAGCAGCCAGGGTTCAGGCACTGAAGCTTTCTTT